This T cell receptor (beta chain) was sequenced during a study of identical twins. Template switching added a universal primer site; cDNA carried unique molecular identifiers. TCRdb re-analysed the 5' RACE reads in MiXCR, keeping a single row per CDR3 protein. This sample has 200,000 to 300,000 distinct CDR3 sequences; roughly a tenth occur once, and the top ten carry 9% to 10%. This clonotype has ten or more counts. Antigen: not known. This CDR3 contains 13 residues. Trimming shortened V by 8 bases and J by 2 bases, and 12 bases separated the two germline ends. The V gene's germline CDR1 is MNHNY and CDR2 SVGAGI (reference sequence). Whole-study findings and limits: Where beta out-of-frame sequences were concerned, excess twin sharing was weaker. Conclusions were drawn cross-sectionally by statistical analysis, without following the same donors.

The receptor comes from a man aged 50-59 years in good health. The chain carries TRBV6-6 and TRBJ2-5, with D perhaps TRBD1 (6 bases). Sequencing used memory T cells sorted from blood. The CDR3 sequence is CASQRTAQETQYF. In nucleotides, the CDR3 is TGTGCCAGCCAACGGACAGCTCAAGAGACCCAGTACTTC.